The sequence of this T cell receptor (beta chain) was determined in a study of a mutant IDH1 vaccine in newly diagnosed glioma. Overall study context: Patients received vaccination from 4-6 weeks after radiotherapy alone, or with temozolomide cycles. Former treatment meant radiotherapy, temozolomide, or both; the majority had gotten both.

This clone turned up a few times. The antigen is not known. Other DNA sequences in the same sample also yield this CDR3. The protocol was immunoSEQ multiplex PCR, while the TCRdb copy is restricted to in-frame clones and leaves out a portion. The data contain about 56,000 clones, roughly 80% of them singletons. V lost 2 bases and J 4 bases, leaving 8 bases between the germline ends. The CDR3 consists of 14 residues. In germline, CDR1 is SEHNR, CDR2 FQNEAQ (reference sequence). Time point: week 47, end of study. A single vaccine dose contained 300 ug of mutant IDH1 20-mer peptide, and topical imiquimod was used with it. Each donor presented with a new WHO grade 3 or 4 astrocytoma that tested IDH1-mutant and showed ATRX loss.

V is TRBV7-9 and J is TRBJ1-4, with D maybe TRBD1 (5 bases). Material: PBMCs, obtained from a glioma patient whose treatment included an IDH1 peptide vaccine. This TCR was sampled from a woman aged 50 to 65 with glioma. CDR3 in amino acids: CASSLRQGNEKLFF. Here the CDR3 DNA reads TGTGCCAGCAGCTTAAGGCAGGGTAATGAAAAACTGTTTTTT.